This TCR beta chain was sequenced in a study of OX40 agonist ivuxolimab in advanced cancers. Context from the whole study: The costimulatory receptor OX40 (CD134) was targeted by ivuxolimab, a fully human IgG2 agonistic monoclonal antibody. Intravenous ivuxolimab was administered to patients every 2 weeks at six dose levels: 0.01, 0.1, 0.3, 1.5, 3 and 10 mg/kg. Of the roughly 51 patients in dose escalation, 19 had hepatocellular carcinoma, roughly 15 had melanoma, 9 had renal cell carcinoma and 9 had head and neck cancer. The dose-escalation cohort was around 84% male with a mean age of about 60 years, ranging from roughly 20 to 80. Prior anti-PD-1, anti-PD-L1 or anti-CTLA-4 therapy was permitted, and 40% to 50% of dose-escalation patients had received checkpoint inhibitors. Partial responses occurred in three dose-escalation patients, of whom one had hepatocellular carcinoma and two had cutaneous melanoma. Peripheral TCRbeta sequencing aimed to test whether ivuxolimab altered TCR sequence diversity and caused clonal T-cell expansion. The paper covers the monotherapy dose-escalation part of the phase I ivuxolimab trial, which included N ≈ 50 patients. Study-wide conclusions, independent of this receptor: Low levels of normalized T-cell clonal expansion were also shown by some nonresponding patients. Antigen specificity was not determined for the clonally expanded peripheral T cells. In partial responders in the 0.1-3.0 mg/kg groups, normalized peripheral clonal expansion was found to be among the lowest, especially among CD8+ T cells. After ivuxolimab, expanded clones were on average more numerous among CD8+ T cells than among CD4+ T cells. At doses of 0.1 to 3.0 mg/kg, clonal expansion of both CD4+ and CD8+ blood T cells was observed from baseline to week 6.

Patients with a history of autoimmune disease or receiving systemic immunosuppression were excluded from the trial. In every dose cohort, peripheral blood was drawn for TCR sequencing at baseline, cycle 4 day 1, and cycle 7 day 1. Samples came from an open-label, multicenter, first-in-human phase I dose-escalation trial of ivuxolimab. Adults with locally advanced or metastatic melanoma, renal cell, hepatocellular, or head and neck squamous cell carcinoma were enrolled in the trial. Before TCR sequencing, CD4+ T cells and CD8+ T cells from peripheral blood were sorted into separate populations. The germline V gene gives CDR1 as SGHNT and CDR2 as YENEEA. The CDR3 numbers 13 residues from cysteine through phenylalanine. Only the CDR3 DNA is retained, 39 bases long and in frame from the first base. Cut back by 1 base and 10 bases, the V and J ends lie 10 bases apart. Concerning this clone: Its target antigen remains unknown. Base qualities are not recorded, but no much larger clone differs from it by a single base.

Genomic DNA was extracted from sorted cells for sequencing of the TCRbeta CDR3 region. The immunoSEQ Assay was used to sequence the TCRbeta CDR3 regions. This immuneACCESS table, as held by TCRdb, lists in-frame sequences with V and J called but not all clones. Of the missing ones, under half trace to an unresolved V gene in checked studies; the others have no known cause. The sample table records 60,000 to 65,000 clones; more than 85% of these occur just once. 0.6% to 0.8% of the sample is in the top ten clones. The starting material was CD4+ or CD8+ T cells sorted from blood, obtained in a trial of the OX40 agonist ivuxolimab. The source of this sequence is an adult with an advanced solid tumor such as melanoma, head and neck, liver or kidney cancer. The chain was built from TRBV11-3 and TRBJ1-4, with the D gene not clear enough to name. The CDR3: CASSLGTSGKLFF. In nucleotide form, the sequence is TGTGCCAGCAGCTTAGGCACGAGCGGAAAACTGTTTTTT.